This TCR beta chain emerged from a study of blood T cell repertoires in COVID-19. Germline V lookup: CDR1 LGHNA, CDR2 YSLEER. CDR3 size: 14 residues. The germline V and J ends were trimmed by 3 bases and 0 bases, with 8 bases remaining between them. Data came from immunoSEQ multiplex PCR; TCRdb stores just in-frame clones and leaves some out. The sample lists about 160,000 clones, 70% to 90% occurring once. Sequenced material: peripheral blood. This receptor was taken from a woman in her forties or fifties with COVID-19, enrolled during active disease. This chain connects TRBV4-3 to TRBJ1-2; no firm D call. CDR3 sequence: CASSHATANYGYTF. The CDR3 DNA reads TGCGCCAGCAGCCACGCCACAGCTAACTATGGCTACACCTTC.